This T cell receptor (beta chain) was recorded in a study of early T cells in non-severe SARS-CoV-2 infection. Study results and limitations: Using VDJdb, the matching emphasized anti-spike CD8 responses while missing private and CD4 specificities.

Individual cDNA molecules were tagged with unique molecular identifiers, the study reported. TCRdb reprocessed the 5' RACE reads via MiXCR and lists one record per CDR3 protein. Found here are some 35,000 distinct CDR3 sequences, less than 7% of them singletons; the top ten hold around 25%. The CDR3 length is 15 residues. Germline V CDR1 and CDR2: SGHDT, YYEEEE. V lost 1 base and J 3 bases, leaving 11 bases between the germline ends. This clonotype was detected a few times. Its specificity is unknown. The chain is built from TRBV5-6 and TRBJ2-4, with D possibly TRBD1 on 6 matching bases. The sequencing here drew on whole blood, taken at baseline. This clonotype was sampled from an adult who was a healthcare worker with PCR-confirmed SARS-CoV-2 infection or an uninfected control (not recorded which). In DNA, the CDR3 is TGTGCCAGCAGCTTGCCCAGGGGTGACAAAAACATTCAGTACTTC. This gives the protein CASSLPRGDKNIQYF.